These 18 T cell receptor beta chains share one sample of origin, sequenced in a study of regulatory T cells in long-lasting Graves disease (dated by TCRdb to about 2021). Libraries came from multiplex PCR. Sequencing took place on an Illumina HiSeq 4000. TCR beta libraries were built with iRepertoire HTBI primers and Arm-PCR amplification of CDR3 regions. TCRdb itself trimmed the public reads at Q25 with fastp, ran MiXCR and retained productive beta chains. Identical CDR3 proteins give one entry, which carries the most common genes and DNA. In this sample the table shows 350,000 to 550,000 distinct CDR3 sequences, around 17% of which occur a single time. The top ten hold 20% to 25% of the sample. In the paper's terms, the time point label means: newly diagnosed GD, antithyroid drugs for less than 3 months. For both TCR sequencing and RNA sequencing, RNA was extracted from PBMCs in TRIzol. These data were also reused for a study on T cells in Graves' hyperthyroidism and ophthalmopathy.

Sequencing used peripheral blood mononuclear cells (PBMCs), obtained at new diagnosis, from a patient treated with antithyroid drugs. All receptors derive from a woman aged 18-35 years with Graves disease. Donor details come from another sample of the same person, matched by shared clones.

This clonotype has at least ten counts. This chain uses TRBV27 with TRBJ2-6, with 11 positions matching TRBD2. Germline trimming cut 5 bases from V and 0 bases from J; bases unmatched to any gene: 15. CDR3 length: 21 residues. In germline, CDR1 is MNHEY, CDR2 SMNVEV (reference sequence). The CDR3 loop is CASSLLPGLADPLSGANVLTF. In DNA form, the CDR3 reads TGTGCCAGCAGTCTACTTCCGGGACTAGCGGACCCCCTCTCTGGGGCCAACGTCCTGACTTTC.

The V and J genes are TRBV2 and TRBJ2-7; possibly TRBD1 or TRBD2 for D (5 bases each). The germline V and J ends were trimmed by 4 bases and 4 bases, with 11 bases remaining between them. The germline CDR1 and CDR2 sequences are SNHLY and FYNNEI. This CDR3 has 13 residues. CDR3 amino acids: CASSAGAVYEQYF. Written as DNA, the CDR3 is TGTGCCAGCAGTGCCGGGGCAGTGTACGAGCAGTACTTC. The full variable domain, in which reference TRBV2 and TRBJ2-7 provide the parts outside the CDR3, is EPEVTQTPSHQVTQMGQEVILRCVPISNHLYFYWYRQILGQKVEFLVSFYNNEISEKSEIFDDQFSVERPDGSNFTLKIRSTKLEDSAMYFCASSAGAVYEQYFGPGTRLTVT.

The gene calls are TRBV6-1 and TRBJ1-5; TRBD1 matches at 7 bases. This CDR3 is built from 16 residues. Germline values: CDR1 MNHNS, CDR2 SASEGT. Germline trimming cut 5 bases from V and 4 bases from J; bases unmatched to any gene: 11. The CDR3 bases are TGTGCCAGCAGTACATCCGGGACAGCCCAAAATCAGCCCCAGCATTTT. It is translated as CASSTSGTAQNQPQHF.

This clonotype was picked up a small number of times. The chain carries TRBV20-1 and TRBJ2-2; 13 bases match TRBD2. After removal of 5 bases from V and 7 bases from J, the junction contained 10 bases not matched to a gene. The length of the CDR3 is 16 residues. CDR1 DFQATT and CDR2 SNEGSKA come from the germline V gene (reference sequence). CDR3 bases: TGCAGTGCTTCTACACTAGCGGGAGGGCAGGGCGGGGAGCTGTTTTTT. It yields the protein CSASTLAGGQGGELFF.

Many counts were recorded for this clonotype. The chain recombines TRBV28 with TRBJ1-5; D is unclear. CDR1 and CDR2 from the germline V gene are MDHEN and SYDVKM. With 3 bases removed from V and 2 bases from J, the gap between germline ends came to 8 bases. The CDR3 has 14 residues. The CDR3 here is CASSLWVGNQPQHF. DNA of the CDR3: TGTGCCAGCAGTTTGTGGGTTGGCAATCAGCCCCAGCATTTT.

This clonotype has a count of ten or more. This chain uses TRBV24-1 with TRBJ1-1; weak D call: TRBD1 (6 bases). Germline assignment: CDR1 KGHDR and CDR2 SFDVKD. V was trimmed by 3 bases and J by 6 bases, leaving 10 bases between them. The CDR3 contains 13 residues. The CDR3 is CATSDNRVSEAFF. DNA of the CDR3: TGTGCCACCAGTGATAACAGGGTGTCTGAAGCTTTCTTT.

The chain recombines TRBV2 with TRBJ2-5; D ambiguous. The CDR3 contains 14 residues. Germline V CDR1 and CDR2: SNHLY, FYNNEI. V dropped 2 bases and J dropped 2 bases, with 9 bases sitting between them. This chain's CDR3 is CASSERPMQETQYF. The DNA of the CDR3 is TGTGCCAGCAGTGAAAGGCCGATGCAAGAGACCCAGTACTTC.

The rearrangement uses TRBV30 and TRBJ1-6; D may be TRBD1 (5 bases). CDR1 and CDR2 from the germline V gene are GTSNPN and SVGIG (reference sequence). V shed 2 bases and J shed 7 bases, with 15 bases lying between them. The CDR3 runs to 15 residues. CDR3 in DNA: TGTGCCTGGAGTCGGGTCGGGGACCAGAATTCACCCCTCCACTTT. It yields the protein CAWSRVGDQNSPLHF. Filled out from reference TRBV30 and TRBJ1-6, the complete variable domain reads SQTIHQWPATLVQPVGSPLSLECTVEGTSNPNLYWYRQAAGRGLQLLFYSVGIGQISSEVPQNLSASRPQDRQFILSSKKLLLSDSGFYLCAWSRVGDQNSPLHFGNGTRLTVT.

This clonotype was counted a few times. A clone one base away is much larger, so this may be a read error. The chain links TRBV12-3 or TRBV12-4 to TRBJ2-1; perhaps TRBD2 as D (6 bases). Trimming cost V 4 bases and J 9 bases, with 19 bases left between them. The CDR3 contains 15 residues. In DNA form, the CDR3 reads TGTGCCAGCAGTTCCTTAGCGGCAGGCCTCGGTGAGCAGTTCTTC. This encodes CASSSLAAGLGEQFF.

This clonotype has a count of ten or more. The J gene is TRBJ2-3, the V gene TRBV7-8; D could derive from TRBD1 or TRBD2 (5 bases each). The J call may be wrong; the DNA end is better matched by TRBJ2-7. Looked up from germline, CDR1 is SGHVS and CDR2 is FQNEAQ. The CDR3 has 18 residues. CDR3 coding DNA: TGTGCCAGCAGCTCAACCGAAGCGGACACCTCTAAGCCCTACGAGCAGTACTTC. This codes for CASSSTEADTSKPYEQYF.

This clonotype was seen a few times. The gene calls are TRBV10-3 and TRBJ1-2, with a tentative D call TRBD1 (5 bases). Trimming left V 2 bases short and J 11 bases short, with 27 bases between. The CDR3 is 17 amino acids. Per the germline V gene, CDR1 is ENHRY and CDR2 is SYGVKD. The CDR3: CAISERSGQQARTSYTF. CDR3 in DNA: TGTGCCATCAGTGAGCGGTCGGGGCAGCAGGCGCGGACGAGTTACACCTTC.

This clonotype has more than one count but fewer than ten. The rearrangement links TRBV19 to TRBJ2-1; D remains ambiguous. With 6 bases removed from V and 0 bases from J, the gap between germline ends came to 12 bases. CDR1 and CDR2 (germline): LNHDA, SQIVND (reference sequence). The CDR3 runs 15 residues. The CDR3 region has the DNA TGTGCCAGTAGCCTGGTCCACCTCTCCTACAATGAGCAGTTCTTC. Protein: CASSLVHLSYNEQFF.

This clonotype was counted at least ten times. This rearrangement joins TRBV3-1 to TRBJ1-5; TRBD1 is a possible D gene (6 bases). The germline V gene encodes CDR1 LGHDT and CDR2 YNNKEL (reference sequence). Trimming removed 0 bases from V and 2 bases from J, with 8 bases in between. This CDR3 comprises 15 residues. The CDR3 coding sequence is TGTGCCAGCAGCCAAGATCCAGGGGGCAATCAGCCCCAGCATTTT. Translation gives CASSQDPGGNQPQHF.

This clonotype was detected many times. The V and J genes are TRBV20-1 and TRBJ2-7, with D perhaps TRBD1 or TRBD2 (5 bases each). V was shortened by 2 bases and J by 6 bases, with 23 bases between the two germline ends. Germline V gene lookup returns CDR1 DFQATT and CDR2 SNEGSKA (reference sequence). CDR3 length: 16 residues. Here the CDR3 reads CSARPMGLAEFGEQYF. In nucleotides, the CDR3 is TGCAGTGCTAGACCCATGGGGCTAGCCGAATTCGGCGAGCAGTACTTC.

Notes on this clonotype: A clone one base away is much larger, so this may be a read error. V and J are TRBV10-3 and TRBJ1-5, with 7 bases lining up with TRBD1. CDR3 length: 15 amino acids. Germline CDR1 and CDR2: ENHRY and SYGVKD. Losses at the gene ends were 6 bases for V and 0 bases for J; bases not matched to a gene: 5. In DNA, the CDR3 is TGTGCCATCAGCCAGGGACAGAATAGCAATCAGCCCCAGCATTTT. This translates into CAISQGQNSNQPQHF.

This clonotype was detected ten times or more. The gene calls are TRBV28 and TRBJ2-4; possible D gene TRBD2, 6 bases. Trimming pared 3 bases from V and 0 bases from J, leaving 12 bases between. This CDR3 has 16 amino acids. CDR1 and CDR2 from the germline V gene are MDHEN and SYDVKM. CDR3 region: CASSLGGARAKNIQYF. As DNA, the CDR3 is TGTGCCAGCAGTTTGGGGGGAGCGAGAGCCAAAAACATTCAGTACTTC.

Many counts were recorded for this clonotype. V usage is TRBV2 and J usage is TRBJ1-5; D is ambiguous. V dropped 3 bases and J dropped 0 bases, with 6 bases sitting between them. Per germline, CDR1 SNHLY and CDR2 FYNNEI. The CDR3 loop spans 14 amino acids. CDR3: CASSEVYSNQPQHF. As DNA, the CDR3 is TGTGCCAGCAGTGAGGTTTATAGCAATCAGCCCCAGCATTTT.

There are many counts of this clonotype. Given a much more abundant clone one base away, this may be a read error. This rearrangement joins TRBV28 to TRBJ2-7; D not resolved. The CDR3 length is 11 residues. The V end was cut by 3 bases, the J end by 3 bases, with 3 bases between. Per the germline V gene, CDR1 is MDHEN and CDR2 is SYDVKM. The CDR3 DNA reads as TGTGCCAGCAGTTTCTACTACGAGCAGTACTTC. Protein sequence: CASSFYYEQYF.